Each of the 21 T cell receptor beta chains below was sequenced from the same sample in a study of blood T cell repertoires in COVID-19. Libraries were prepared by immunoSEQ multiplex PCR; TCRdb keeps only in-frame clonotypes and omits some of them. Of approximately 140,000 clones listed, roughly 84% are singletons. The specimen was PBMCs or T cells enriched from blood (not recorded which). The receptors were gathered from a woman between 45 and 65 years old who had been exposed to COVID-19.

V and J are TRBV11-2 and TRBJ2-5; TRBD2 matches at 14 bases. The CDR3 is made up of 18 amino acids. Trimming removed 3 bases from V and 0 bases from J; junction bases left unmatched: 6. The germline gives CDR1 SGHAT, CDR2 FQNNGV. Here the CDR3 DNA reads TGTGCCAGCAGCTTCGGGACTAGCGGGAGTGTTTACCAAGAGACCCAGTACTTC. As protein: CASSFGTSGSVYQETQYF. The full variable domain, rest sourced from reference TRBV11-2 and TRBJ2-5, is EAGVAQSPRYKIIEKRQSVAFWCNPISGHATLYWYQQILGQGPKLLIQFQNNGVVDDSQLPKDRFSAERLKGVDSTLKIQPAKLEDSAVYLCASSFGTSGSVYQETQYFGPGTRLLVL.

This clone occurred once. The chain links TRBV4-3 to TRBJ2-3; weak D call: TRBD2 (6 bases). The CDR3 covers 14 residues. CDR1 and CDR2 (germline): LGHNA, YSLEER. V shed 1 base and J shed 7 bases, with 12 bases lying between them. The CDR3 DNA is TGCGCCAGCAGCCAAGCGGCAAGGGACTATACGCAGTATTTT. It codes for CASSQAARDYTQYF.

This sequence joins TRBV21-1 and TRBJ1-5. TRBV21-1 is marked as a pseudogene. The CDR3 has 16 residues. In DNA, the CDR3 is TGTGCCAGCAGCAAAAGTGGGACTGGGGGGTGTCAGCCCCAGCATTTT. Translation gives CASSKSGTGGCQPQHF.

V usage is TRBV21-1 and J usage is TRBJ1-5; TRBD1 reflects the table's D call only, with no check against the DNA. TRBV21-1 is annotated as a pseudogene. The CDR3 sequence is 15 residues long. In DNA form, the CDR3 reads TGTGCCAGCAGCAAAGCGGGCAGGGGCAATCAGCCCCAGCATTTT. This encodes CASSKAGRGNQPQHF.

This chain links TRBV19 with TRBJ1-3; D not certain. V gave up 7 bases and J gave up 0 bases, with 13 bases separating them. This CDR3 contains 15 residues. CDR1 LNHDA and CDR2 SQIVND come from the germline V gene (reference sequence). The CDR3 here is CASTQTGSSGNTIYF. In DNA form, the CDR3 reads TGTGCCAGTACCCAGACTGGGAGCTCTGGAAACACCATATATTTT. Full variable domain (remainder filled in from reference TRBV19 and TRBJ1-3): DGGITQSPKYLFRKEGQNVTLSCEQNLNHDAMYWYRQDPGQGLRLIYYSQIVNDFQKGDIAEGYSVSREKKESFPLTVTSAQKNPTAFYLCASTQTGSSGNTIYFGEGSWLTVV.

The chain is built from TRBV7-2 and TRBJ2-5; no reliable D call. Germline V gene lookup returns CDR1 SGHTA and CDR2 FQGNSA. The CDR3 has 14 residues. V lost 1 base and J 2 bases, leaving 8 bases between the germline ends. CDR3 sequence reads: CASSLDSLQETQYF. As DNA, the CDR3 is TGTGCCAGCAGCTTAGACAGTCTACAAGAGACCCAGTACTTC. The whole variable domain, remainder taken from reference TRBV7-2 and TRBJ2-5, is GAGVSQSPSNKVTEKGKDVELRCDPISGHTALYWYRQSLGQGLEFLIYFQGNSAPDKSGLPSDRFSAERTGGSVSTLTIQRTQQEDSAVYLCASSLDSLQETQYFGPGTRLLVL.

The V call is TRBV2, the J call TRBJ2-2; 12 positions agree with TRBD2. This CDR3 region has 17 residues. Germline lookup yields CDR1 SNHLY and CDR2 FYNNEI. V was clipped by 6 bases and J by 6 bases; unmatched bases: 11. For the CDR3, the DNA is TGTGCCAGCAGAGTGACTAGCGGGGGCGTCGGGGCCGGGGAGCTGTTTTTT. Its protein product is CASRVTSGGVGAGELFF.

This clone has a single count. The V and J genes are TRBV19 and TRBJ2-4; unclear D gene. V lost 5 bases and J 4 bases, leaving 6 bases between the germline ends. Germline CDR1 is LNHDA and CDR2 is SQIVND (reference sequence). The CDR3 runs to 12 residues. The CDR3 here is CASSHRKNIQYF. Here the CDR3 DNA reads TGTGCCAGTAGTCACAGAAAAAACATTCAGTACTTC.

This chain links TRBV11-3 with TRBJ2-7; TRBD2 aligns across 7 bases. The V segment lost 2 bases and the J segment 6 bases; nucleotides outside the gene matches: 10. This CDR3 spans 15 amino acids. Germline lookup yields CDR1 SGHNT and CDR2 YENEEA. CDR3 DNA sequence: TGTGCCAGCAGCTTACGTAGCGGGCCTCTCTTCGAGCAGTACTTC. The encoded protein is CASSLRSGPLFEQYF.

This clone occurred once. The chain is built from TRBV27 and TRBJ1-2; no clear D gene. Looked up from germline, CDR1 is MNHEY and CDR2 is SMNVEV (reference sequence). CDR3 length equals 13 residues. The V gene lost 5 bases and the J gene lost 3 bases, with 10 bases spanning the gap. Here the CDR3 DNA reads TGTGCCAGCAGTCCTCGGGAAGACTATGGCTACACCTTC. This encodes CASSPREDYGYTF.

The V gene is TRBV7-9, the J gene TRBJ1-2; 7 bases agree with TRBD1. J lost 8 bases, V lost 5 bases, and 11 bases had no gene match. The CDR3 loop spans 14 amino acids. Germline V gene data show CDR1 as SEHNR and CDR2 as FQNEAQ (reference sequence). The chain's CDR3 is CASSTPDRERGYTF. CDR3 DNA: TGTGCCAGCAGCACCCCTGACAGGGAGAGAGGCTACACCTTC.

The J gene is TRBJ1-2, the V gene TRBV6-1, with 7 bases aligning to TRBD1. The V segment lost 4 bases and the J segment 4 bases; nucleotides outside the gene matches: 12. The germline gives CDR1 MNHNS, CDR2 SASEGT. This CDR3 has 16 amino acids. Written as DNA, the CDR3 is TGTGCCAGCAGTGCCTCGACAGGGCCAACTAGCTATGGCTACACCTTC. Translating it yields CASSASTGPTSYGYTF.

This clone was seen a handful of times. The rearrangement joins TRBV5-1 to TRBJ2-5; D may be TRBD1 (6 bases). Trimming cost V 4 bases and J 6 bases, with 13 bases left between them. This CDR3 is built from 13 residues. Germline V gene lookup returns CDR1 SGHRS and CDR2 YFSETQ. The CDR3 bases are TGCGCCAGCAGCCCACAGGGTGGGCAGACCCAGTACTTC. Protein: CASSPQGGQTQYF.

This clone was observed once. V usage is TRBV7-8 and J usage is TRBJ2-5, with D uncertain. This CDR3 has 14 residues. With 3 bases removed from V and 5 bases from J, the gap between germline ends came to 13 bases. Germline V lookup: CDR1 SGHVS, CDR2 FQNEAQ. For the CDR3, the DNA is TGTGCCAGCAGCTTTCTCCCAGGCGTGGAGACCCAGTACTTC. This codes for CASSFLPGVETQYF.

Many counts were recorded for this clone. The V and J genes are TRBV21-1 and TRBJ2-5; no DNA check was done on the table's D call, TRBD1. TRBV21-1 is assigned pseudogene status. The CDR3 is 14 residues long. The CDR3 DNA reads as TGTGCCAGCAGCAAAGGTCAAGGGGAAGAGACCCAGTACTTC. Translated: CASSKGQGEETQYF.

The V gene is TRBV4-3, the J gene TRBJ1-2; TRBD1 matches at 7 bases. Looked up from germline, CDR1 is LGHNA and CDR2 is YSLEER. With V trimmed by 0 bases and J by 4 bases, 11 bases remained unmatched. The CDR3 length is 17 residues. This chain's CDR3 is CASSQDRTGTEFYGYTF. The CDR3 DNA sequence: TGCGCCAGCAGCCAAGATCGGACCGGGACAGAGTTCTATGGCTACACCTTC.

This sequence joins TRBV5-6 and TRBJ2-1; 12 nucleotides agree with TRBD2. This CDR3 is 17 amino acids long. CDR1 and CDR2 from the germline V gene are SGHDT and YYEEEE. V shed 0 bases and J 4 bases; nucleotides not matched to a gene: 5. The CDR3 nucleotides read TGTGCCAGCAGCTTGGTCATGACTAGCGGGAGATACAATGAGCAGTTCTTC. Its protein product is CASSLVMTSGRYNEQFF.

This chain connects TRBV20-1 to TRBJ1-1; D is perhaps TRBD1 (6 bases). Between the trimmed V and J ends, which lost 3 bases and 7 bases, there was a span of 15 bases. The germline CDR1 and CDR2 sequences are DFQATT and SNEGSKA (reference sequence). The CDR3 covers 13 residues. Here the CDR3 reads CSASSGGNYEAFF. As DNA, the CDR3 is TGCAGTGCTAGTTCTGGGGGCAACTATGAAGCTTTCTTT.

The chain combines TRBV11-3 with TRBJ2-1, with TRBD2 identical over 9 bases. Germline trimming cut 5 bases from V and 9 bases from J; bases unmatched to any gene: 11. Germline values: CDR1 SGHNT, CDR2 YENEEA. The CDR3 is 15 amino acids. The DNA of the CDR3 is TGTGCCAGCAGCCCTGGTCCCCAGCGGGAGGCTGAGCAGTTCTTC. Translating it yields CASSPGPQREAEQFF.

The V call is TRBV6-4, the J call TRBJ1-6; weak D call: TRBD1 (5 bases). The CDR3 consists of 16 residues. Germline CDR1 and CDR2: MRHNA and SNTAGT. Trimming shortened V by 9 bases and J by 2 bases, and 17 bases separated the two germline ends. The CDR3 DNA is TGTGCCAGGCCCTCTGGACCCAGGGCCTATAATTCACCCCTCCACTTT. Its translation: CARPSGPRAYNSPLHF.

This rearrangement joins TRBV24-1 to TRBJ1-1; TRBD1 matches at 11 bases. Germline V gene sequence: CDR1 KGHDR, CDR2 SFDVKD. With V trimmed by 7 bases and J by 1 base, 1 base remained unmatched. The CDR3 is 14 residues long. The CDR3 sequence: CATRGQGENTEAFF. The CDR3 bases are TGTGCCACCAGGGGACAGGGGGAGAACACTGAAGCTTTCTTT.